These T cell receptor beta chains were read from a single sample in a study of cytomegalovirus exposure and HLA in healthy donors. Sequenced by immunoSEQ multiplex PCR; TCRdb stores in-frame clones only, minus some. In the table there are approximately 150,000 clones, approximately 87% of which are singletons. The sample comprised PBMCs. The receptors were gathered from a woman in her 30s in good health and CMV-seronegative. Both conserved end residues are part of each CDR3. A D gene is named only where the DNA matches it firmly. Only part of the rows carry a size: once, few, many, or a class if the clone is expanded.

V: TRBV27; size: few; D: NA; J: TRBJ1-2; DNA: TGTGCCAGCAGCCCCACAGTTAACTATGGCTACACCTTC; CDR3: CASSPTVNYGYTF
V: TRBV11-2; size: NA; D: TRBD2; J: TRBJ2-3; DNA: TGTGCCAGCAGCTTAGGGGGACTAGCGGGGAGAGTAGATACGCAGTATTTT; CDR3: CASSLGGLAGRVDTQYF
V: TRBV19; size: few; D: TRBD1; J: TRBJ1-5; DNA: TGTGCCAGTAGTAAAACCACTCCGACAGGGGGGGCTAATCAGCCCCAGCATTTT; CDR3: CASSKTTPTGGANQPQHF
V: TRBV19; size: NA; D: NA; J: TRBJ2-1; DNA: TGTGCCAGTAGTCGGGATTCACCTTCCTACAATGAGCAGTTCTTC; CDR3: CASSRDSPSYNEQFF
V: TRBV2; size: NA; D: NA; J: TRBJ1-5; DNA: TGTGCCAGCAGTTTTTATAATAGCAATCAGCCCCAGCATTTT; CDR3: CASSFYNSNQPQHF
V: TRBV18; size: NA; D: TRBD1; J: TRBJ2-7; DNA: TGTGCCAGCTCACCAGGGACAGAATCCTACGAGCAGTACTTC; CDR3: CASSPGTESYEQYF
V: TRBV12-1; size: NA; D: NA; J: TRBJ1-3; DNA: TGTGCCAGCAGCTTGGGGACAGGGTCCTCTGGAAACACCATATATTTT; CDR3: CASSLGTGSSGNTIYF
V: TRBV5-1; size: NA; D: NA; J: TRBJ2-7; DNA: TGCGCCAGCAGCGTAGAGGCCAGGGGCGTGGGCGAGCAGTACTTC; CDR3: CASSVEARGVGEQYF
V: TRBV6-1; size: NA; D: NA; J: TRBJ1-1; DNA: TGTGCCAGCAGTGTGGGAGGGGGAGGCACTGAAGCTTTCTTT; CDR3: CASSVGGGGTEAFF
V: TRBV19; size: NA; D: TRBD1; J: TRBJ2-7; DNA: TGTGCCAGTAGTTCAAACCGGGACAGTGGGACCTACGAGCAGTACTTC; CDR3: CASSSNRDSGTYEQYF
V: TRBV5-4; size: NA; D: NA; J: TRBJ2-3; DNA: TGTGCCAGCAGCTTGAAAGCGAGCGCGCTTACAGATACGCAGTATTTT; CDR3: CASSLKASALTDTQYF
V: TRBV6-1; size: NA; D: TRBD2; J: TRBJ2-1; DNA: TGTGCCACCGGGGGGAGCTCCTACAATGAGCAGTTCTTC; CDR3: CATGGSSYNEQFF
V: TRBV2; size: NA; D: TRBD2; J: TRBJ2-6; DNA: TGTGCCAGCAGGGGAGGGACTGGTAACTCTGGGGCCAACGTCCTGACTTTC; CDR3: CASRGGTGNSGANVLTF
V: TRBV20-1; size: NA; D: TRBD1; J: TRBJ1-1; DNA: TGCAGTGCTTCGACAGGGAAGGGGGCTTTCTTT; CDR3: CSASTGKGAFF
V: TRBV6-1; size: NA; D: NA; J: TRBJ1-1; DNA: TGTGCCAGCAGTGAACTACAGGGAAACACTGAAGCTTTCTTT; CDR3: CASSELQGNTEAFF
V: TRBV4-2; size: NA; D: NA; J: TRBJ1-2; DNA: TGTGCCAGCAGCCAAGATACAGGTGGGTCCTATGGCTACACCTTC; CDR3: CASSQDTGGSYGYTF
V: TRBV27; size: NA; D: NA; J: TRBJ2-7; DNA: TGTGCCAGCAGGCTCCCGGGGAGCTACGAGCAGTACTTC; CDR3: CASRLPGSYEQYF
V: TRBV19; size: NA; D: NA; J: TRBJ2-5; DNA: TGTGCCAGTAGTATCTCGTCATCGGGGGGCTGGAGAGAGACCCAGTACTTC; CDR3: CASSISSSGGWRETQYF
V: TRBV29-1; size: once; D: TRBD1; J: TRBJ1-2; DNA: TGCAGCGTAACAACCGGGACAGGGAACTATGGCTACACCTTC; CDR3: CSVTTGTGNYGYTF
V: TRBV5-6; size: NA; D: NA; J: TRBJ2-7; DNA: TGTGCCAGCAGTCATATACCTACAGGGTACGAGCAGTACTTC; CDR3: CASSHIPTGYEQYF
V: TRBV7-9; size: NA; D: TRBD1; J: TRBJ1-5; DNA: TGTGCCAGCAGCCGGACAGGGAACCTCAATCAGCCCCAGCATTTT; CDR3: CASSRTGNLNQPQHF
V: TRBV18; size: once; D: TRBD1; J: TRBJ1-5; DNA: TGTGCCAGCTCACCCGAATCTGACAGGGGGCGGCAGCCCCAGCATTTT; CDR3: CASSPESDRGRQPQHF
V: TRBV4-1; size: NA; D: TRBD1; J: TRBJ1-4; DNA: TGCGCCAGCAGCCAAGGGGGACAGGCGCGCAATGAAAAACTGTTTTTT; CDR3: CASSQGGQARNEKLFF
V: TRBV4-2; size: once; D: NA; J: TRBJ2-7; DNA: TGTGCCAGCAGGCTTCTAGAGTCCCCATCCGAGCAGTACTTC; CDR3: CASRLLESPSEQYF
V: TRBV18; size: NA; D: NA; J: TRBJ1-1; DNA: TGTGCCAGCTCAACGGACTTGGAGGATTACACTGAAGCTTTCTTT; CDR3: CASSTDLEDYTEAFF
V: TRBV5-6; size: NA; D: NA; J: TRBJ1-1; DNA: TGTGCCAGCAGCTTGTCAATTGGGAGGACTGAAGCTTTCTTT; CDR3: CASSLSIGRTEAFF
V: TRBV7-2; size: NA; D: TRBD1; J: TRBJ2-7; DNA: TGTGCCAGCAGCTTGGTGGACAGGGGTTGGTACGAGCAGTACTTC; CDR3: CASSLVDRGWYEQYF
V: TRBV13; size: NA; D: TRBD1; J: TRBJ1-1; DNA: TGTGCCAGCACACATGTCGACAGGGAAATCACTGAAGCTTTCTTT; CDR3: CASTHVDREITEAFF
V: TRBV5-1; size: NA; D: TRBD1; J: TRBJ1-2; DNA: TGCGCCAGCAGCTTTGGAACCGGGACAGCCATCGGCTACACCTTC; CDR3: CASSFGTGTAIGYTF
V: TRBV5-1; size: NA; D: TRBD1; J: TRBJ1-1; DNA: TGCGCCAGCAGCGTTAGATCCACCGGGACAGGGGGTGCCGTGAACACTGAAGCTTTCTTT; CDR3: CASSVRSTGTGGAVNTEAFF
V: TRBV11-2; size: once; D: TRBD1; J: TRBJ1-1; DNA: TGTGCCAGCAGCTTGACAGGGGGCACGACTGAAGCTTTCTTT; CDR3: CASSLTGGTTEAFF
V: TRBV9; size: NA; D: TRBD1; J: TRBJ2-7; DNA: TGTGCCAGCAGCGGACAGGGGCCGGGCTACGAGCAGTACTTC; CDR3: CASSGQGPGYEQYF
V: TRBV11-2; size: NA; D: NA; J: TRBJ1-4; DNA: TGTGCCAGCAGCCCCCTCCGAGGGAGGGAAAAACTGTTTTTT; CDR3: CASSPLRGREKLFF
V: TRBV6-6; size: NA; D: NA; J: TRBJ1-5; DNA: TGTGCCAGCAGTTACCGGACAGCAAATCAGCCCCAGCATTTT; CDR3: CASSYRTANQPQHF
V: TRBV10-3; size: NA; D: TRBD2; J: TRBJ2-7; DNA: TGTGCCATCAGTGAGTCGAGCGTAGCGGGGGGGCCTGGTATCCACGAGCAGTACTTC; CDR3: CAISESSVAGGPGIHEQYF
V: TRBV7-2; size: NA; D: TRBD1; J: TRBJ1-6; DNA: TGTGCCAGCAGCTTAGGGGGGACAGACACCTCACCCCTCCACTTT; CDR3: CASSLGGTDTSPLHF
V: TRBV7-9; size: NA; D: NA; J: TRBJ1-6; DNA: TGTGCCAGCAGCTTATTAGCCAGTCCTAATTCACCCCTCCACTTT; CDR3: CASSLLASPNSPLHF
V: TRBV9; size: NA; D: NA; J: TRBJ1-1; DNA: TGTGCCAGCAGCGTAGGCGGGGAGGACACTGAAGCTTTCTTT; CDR3: CASSVGGEDTEAFF
V: TRBV11-2; size: NA; D: NA; J: TRBJ2-7; DNA: TGTGCCAGCAGCTCTCGCCGCTCGACTAGTTGGTACGAGCAGTACTTC; CDR3: CASSSRRSTSWYEQYF
V: TRBV5-6; size: NA; D: NA; J: TRBJ2-1; DNA: TGTGCCAGCAGCTTGGCTCTAGCAGGCGAGGATGAGCAGTTCTTC; CDR3: CASSLALAGEDEQFF
V: TRBV4-1; size: once; D: TRBD2; J: TRBJ2-3; DNA: TGCGCCAGCAGCCAAGTTGTTAGCGGGGGAGGGGATACGCAGTATTTT; CDR3: CASSQVVSGGGDTQYF
V: TRBV7-6; size: few; D: NA; J: TRBJ1-5; DNA: TGTGCCAGCAGCCCCGAGGTAGGGGATAGCAATCAGCCCCAGCATTTT; CDR3: CASSPEVGDSNQPQHF
V: TRBV5-1; size: NA; D: NA; J: TRBJ1-1; DNA: TGCGCCAGCAGCTTGGGGGGCAGGGACACTGAAGCTTTCTTT; CDR3: CASSLGGRDTEAFF
V: TRBV27; size: NA; D: TRBD1; J: TRBJ2-1; DNA: TGTGCCAGCAGTTTGGGACAGGGGGCCTACAATGAGCAGTTCTTC; CDR3: CASSLGQGAYNEQFF
V: TRBV18; size: NA; D: NA; J: TRBJ1-5; DNA: TGTGCCAGCTCACCAGGCCAGGGTGGCAATCAGCCCCAGCATTTT; CDR3: CASSPGQGGNQPQHF
V: TRBV27; size: NA; D: TRBD1; J: TRBJ1-5; DNA: TGTGCCAGCAGCCTTAGACAGGGTGCGCAGCCCCAGCATTTT; CDR3: CASSLRQGAQPQHF
V: TRBV27; size: NA; D: NA; J: TRBJ2-2; DNA: TGTGCCAGCAGTTTTCTTATGGACACCTCGAACACCGGGGAGCTGTTTTTT; CDR3: CASSFLMDTSNTGELFF
V: TRBV2; size: NA; D: NA; J: TRBJ1-1; DNA: TGTGCCAGCGGGGGGTGGGGGAGCACTGAAGCTTTCTTT; CDR3: CASGGWGSTEAFF
V: TRBV6-6; size: NA; D: NA; J: TRBJ1-1; DNA: TGTGCCAGCAGCGACGATTCAGGGTCCCCTGAAGCTTTCTTT; CDR3: CASSDDSGSPEAFF
V: TRBV15; size: NA; D: TRBD1; J: TRBJ2-7; DNA: TGTGCCACCAGCAGGGGCGGTGGACAGGGGTCCTACGAGCAGTACTTC; CDR3: CATSRGGGQGSYEQYF
V: TRBV9; size: NA; D: TRBD2; J: TRBJ2-2; DNA: TGTGCCAGCAGCGGAAGTTTAGCGGGGTTGAACACCGGGGAGCTGTTTTTT; CDR3: CASSGSLAGLNTGELFF